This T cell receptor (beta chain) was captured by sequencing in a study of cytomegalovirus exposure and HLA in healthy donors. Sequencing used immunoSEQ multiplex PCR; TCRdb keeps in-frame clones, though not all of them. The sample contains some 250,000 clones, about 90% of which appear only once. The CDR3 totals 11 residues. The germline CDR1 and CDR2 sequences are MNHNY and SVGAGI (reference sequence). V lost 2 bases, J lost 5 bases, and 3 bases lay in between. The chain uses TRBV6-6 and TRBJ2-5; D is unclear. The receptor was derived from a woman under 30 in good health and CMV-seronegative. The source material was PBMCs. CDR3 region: CASSYGETQYF. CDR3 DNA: TGTGCCAGCAGTTACGGCGAGACCCAGTACTTC.